The rows below give T cell receptor beta chains drawn from one sample of a study of control samples from healthy donors and cancer patients. The protocol was immunoSEQ multiplex PCR, while the TCRdb copy is restricted to in-frame clones and leaves out a portion. The sample lists 250,000 to 300,000 clones, over 70% seen once, with roughly 15% in the top ten. Sequenced input: PBMCs. The receptors shown here come from a woman in her sixties or seventies with lung cancer. The CDR3 runs from the conserved cysteine through the conserved F or W. D genes are given only for firm matches. A clone size is listed for some rows: how often the clone was seen (once, few, many), or a class if it is expanded.

>16|TRBV4-2|TRBJ2-1|-|TRBD2
TGTGCCAGCAGCCAAGATCGGGGGGGATCCTACAATGAGCAGTTCTTC
CASSQDRGGSYNEQFF
>18|TRBV7-7|TRBJ1-4|-|-
TGTGCCAGCAGCTTACAGGTTCCGGAGGGGGGTGGAGGTGAAAAACTGTTTTTT
CASSLQVPEGGGGEKLFF
>15|TRBV12-5|TRBJ2-2|-|TRBD1
TGTGCTAGTGTTCGGACAGGGGGCCAGTCCGGGGAGCTGTTTTTT
CASVRTGGQSGELFF
>15|TRBV5-1|TRBJ1-1|-|-
TGCGCCAGCAGCTTGGATTGGGACACCGACACTGAAGCTTTCTTT
CASSLDWDTDTEAFF
>14|TRBV7-2|TRBJ2-1|-|-
TGTGCCAGCAGCTCCCTCACCGGTTGGGCTAGACAGTTCTTC
CASSSLTGWARQFF
>13|TRBV18|TRBJ1-1|-|-
TGTGCCAGCTCACCTATCAAAGGGACTGAAGCTTTCTTT
CASSPIKGTEAFF
>15|TRBV19|TRBJ1-5|-|-
TGTGCCAGTAGTATGTTAGGCAATAGCAATCAGCCCCAGCATTTT
CASSMLGNSNQPQHF
>14|TRBV10-1|TRBJ2-5|-|-
TGCGCCAGCAGTGAGTCGCAGGGGTGGGAGACCCAGTACTTC
CASSESQGWETQYF
>15|TRBV30|TRBJ1-1|-|-
TGTGCCTTGAACTCTAAAGGATCTATTAACACTGAAGCTTTCTTT
CALNSKGSINTEAFF
>14|TRBV5-4|TRBJ2-2|-|TRBD1
TGTGCCAGCAGGGGGGACAGGGACACCGGGGAGCTGTTTTTT
CASRGDRDTGELFF
>15|TRBV15|TRBJ2-7|-|TRBD1
TGTGCCACCAGCATAAACAGGGGAATCACCTACGAGCAGTACTTC
CATSINRGITYEQYF
>18|TRBV7-2|TRBJ2-1|-|TRBD2
TGTGCCAGCAGCTTAGACGGAACTAGCGTGAGCTCCTACAATGAGCAGTTCTTC
CASSLDGTSVSSYNEQFF
>11|TRBV20-1|TRBJ2-7|-|-
TGCAGTGCTAGAGATACGGAGGAGCAGTACTTC
CSARDTEEQYF
>14|TRBV5-1|TRBJ2-5|-|-
TGCGCCAGCAGCGTTGGACAGCCACAAGAGACCCAGTACTTC
CASSVGQPQETQYF
>15|TRBV28|TRBJ1-4|-|-
TGTGCCAGCAGTTTAAGCGGCGCAACTAATGAAAAACTGTTTTTT
CASSLSGATNEKLFF
>16|TRBV10-3|TRBJ2-7|-|TRBD1
TGTGCCATCAGTGGAACCGAACAGGGGGCTAGGGGAGAGCAGTACTTC
CAISGTEQGARGEQYF
>14|TRBV19|TRBJ2-7|-|-
TGTGCCAGTAGTCCCAGCAGGGCGGCGGGCGAGCAGTACTTC
CASSPSRAAGEQYF
>13|TRBV6-4|TRBJ1-1|-|-
TGTGCCAGCAGTAACGGGCAGAACACTGAAGCTTTCTTT
CASSNGQNTEAFF
>14|TRBV27|TRBJ1-3|-|TRBD1
TGTGCCAGTAAAGAGGGGGCCTCTGGAAACACCATATATTTT
CASKEGASGNTIYF
>13|TRBV10-3|TRBJ1-4|-|TRBD1
TGTGCCACCGTACAGGGGGTTGGGGAAAAACTGTTTTTT
CATVQGVGEKLFF
>12|TRBV3-1/TRBV3-2|TRBJ2-5|once|-
TGTGCCAGCAGCCCCAGGGATGAGACCCAGTACTTC
CASSPRDETQYF
>13|TRBV10-1|TRBJ1-1|-|-
TGCGCCAGCAGTGAGTCCAGGGTCACTGAAGCTTTCTTT
CASSESRVTEAFF
>16|TRBV4-1|TRBJ2-1|-|TRBD2
TGCGCCAGCATCGCCGAAGTAGCGGGAAGCCCCCATGAGCAGTTCTTC
CASIAEVAGSPHEQFF
>11|TRBV12-3/TRBV12-4|TRBJ2-3|-|-
TGTGCCAGCAGTGCCGTGGGTACGCAGTATTTT
CASSAVGTQYF
>16|TRBV9|TRBJ1-6|-|-
TGTGCCAGCGCCAGAGGGGAGCAGGGCAATAATTCACCCCTCCACTTT
CASARGEQGNNSPLHF